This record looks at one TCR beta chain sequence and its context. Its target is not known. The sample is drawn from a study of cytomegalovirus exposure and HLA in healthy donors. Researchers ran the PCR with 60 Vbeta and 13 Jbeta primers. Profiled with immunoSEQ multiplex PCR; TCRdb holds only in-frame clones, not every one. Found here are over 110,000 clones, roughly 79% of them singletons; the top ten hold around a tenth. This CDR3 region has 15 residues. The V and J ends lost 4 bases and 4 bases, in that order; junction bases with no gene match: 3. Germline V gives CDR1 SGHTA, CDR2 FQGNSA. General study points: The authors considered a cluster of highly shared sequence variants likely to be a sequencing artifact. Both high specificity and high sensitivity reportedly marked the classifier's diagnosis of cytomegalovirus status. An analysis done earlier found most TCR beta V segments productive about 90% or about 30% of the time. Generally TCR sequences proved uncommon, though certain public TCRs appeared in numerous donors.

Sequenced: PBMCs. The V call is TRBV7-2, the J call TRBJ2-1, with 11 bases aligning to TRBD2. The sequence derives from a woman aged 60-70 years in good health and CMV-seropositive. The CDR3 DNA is TGTGCCAGCAGCTCGACTAGCGGGATGTACAATGAGCAGTTCTTC. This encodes CASSSTSGMYNEQFF.